Sequencing of this TCR beta chain was carried out in a study of blood T cells in healthy people across ages. V lost 6 bases, J lost 11 bases, and 16 bases lay in between. CDR1 is MNHNY, CDR2 SVGAGI, per germline (reference sequence). This CDR3 contains 12 residues. Investigators took approximately 9.4 milliliters of peripheral blood from every donor. Each sample used at least 6 million PBMCs. It was with a sample-barcoded 5' primer and a J-beta primer mix that a second PCR of roughly 7 to 12 cycles was run. TCRdb called the 5' RACE reads again in MiXCR, with one record for every CDR3 protein. Of fewer than 900,000 distinct CDR3 sequences detected, about 52% appear once; the ten largest clones hold around 32%.

This chain uses TRBV6-6 with TRBJ2-5, with unresolved D. The sequence came from a woman in her sixties in good health. Input material: blood. CDR3 protein: CASSQTVDEQYF. Written as DNA, the CDR3 is TGTGCCAGCAGCCAGACGGTCGATGAGCAGTACTTC.